The 20 T cell receptor beta chains presented below share a single source sample, sequenced in a study of Graves' ophthalmopathy and Graves' hyperthyroidism. From RNA, the CDR3 regions of TCR beta chains were amplified and sequenced. RT-PCR was first run with HTBI primers, then multiplex PCR in a second round. TCRdb re-called the multiplex PCR reads through MiXCR, storing one row per CDR3 protein. The sample yields approximately 210,000 distinct CDR3 sequences, less than 30% seen once. Material: peripheral blood. The receptor set was obtained from a man aged 45 to 65 with Graves' ophthalmopathy.

This clonotype came up many times. The chain joins TRBV6-6 to TRBJ1-1; 10 bases are shared with TRBD1. Trimming cost V 5 bases and J 5 bases; bases outside gene matches: 8. Germline CDR1 and CDR2: MNHNY and SVGAGI (reference sequence). This CDR3 contains 15 residues. The CDR3 spells CASSRRTGGFTEAFF. The DNA for the CDR3 is TGTGCCAGCAGTAGGAGGACAGGGGGATTTACTGAAGCTTTCTTT.

This clonotype appeared many times. The chain is built from TRBV12-3 or TRBV12-4 and TRBJ1-1; no definite D call. This CDR3 is built from 11 residues. Trimming took off 6 bases at V and 7 bases at J, with 9 bases between the two ends. CDR3 sequence (DNA): TGTGCCAGCAGAATAGGGAATGAAGCTTTCTTT. This encodes CASRIGNEAFF.

At least ten counts were recorded for this clonotype. This sequence joins TRBV7-9 and TRBJ1-2, with D hard to call. Trimming shortened V by 5 bases and J by 8 bases, and 24 bases separated the two germline ends. The CDR3 spans 16 residues. Germline V CDR1 and CDR2: SEHNR, FQNEAQ (reference sequence). The CDR3 coding sequence is TGTGCCAGCAGCCCCCGTGGCTATACGGGCGTGGGGGGCTACACCTTC. Protein product: CASSPRGYTGVGGYTF.

This clonotype was counted many times. This chain connects TRBV27 to TRBJ2-7, with D unresolved. The CDR3 is 13 amino acids. From germline, CDR1 is MNHEY and CDR2 SMNVEV (reference sequence). V lost 3 bases and J 0 bases, leaving 6 bases between the germline ends. The CDR3 protein is CASSFTYSYEQYF. CDR3 DNA sequence: TGTGCCAGCAGTTTCACCTACTCCTACGAGCAGTACTTC.

This clonotype was seen at least ten times. This chain joins TRBV5-1 and TRBJ2-5; 8 positions agree with TRBD2. The CDR3 covers 14 residues. Trimming took 0 bases from V and 5 from J; bases not matched to a gene: 3. Germline V lookup: CDR1 SGHRS, CDR2 YFSETQ. Written as DNA, the CDR3 is TGCGCCAGCAGCTTGGCCAGCGGGAGTGAGACCCAGTACTTC. It codes for CASSLASGSETQYF.

The table lists this clonotype with many counts. V is TRBV28 and J is TRBJ2-7, with TRBD1 matching 7 bases. CDR3 length equals 15 residues. In germline, CDR1 is MDHEN, CDR2 SYDVKM. The V gene end was trimmed by 5 bases and the J gene end by 3 bases; junction bases not matched to a gene: 10. The CDR3 loop is CASSDYKGQIYEQYF. Here the CDR3 DNA reads TGTGCCAGCAGTGACTATAAGGGACAGATCTACGAGCAGTACTTC.

This clonotype appeared once. The CDR3 loop reads CASSPLDFDTEAFF. The CDR3 DNA reads TGTGCCAGCAGCCCGCTCGATTTTGACACTGAAGCTTTCTTT. The rearrangement joins TRBV11-3 to TRBJ1-1; D unresolved. V dropped 5 bases and J dropped 3 bases, with 13 bases sitting between them. Germline CDR1 and CDR2: SGHNT and YENEEA. The CDR3 runs to 14 residues.

This clonotype is a singleton in its sample. The J gene is TRBJ1-6, the V gene TRBV12-3 or TRBV12-4; 9 bases match TRBD1. The CDR3 has 15 amino acids. J lost 6 bases, V lost 6 bases, and 6 bases had no gene match. CDR3 sequence (DNA): TGTGCCAGCAGCCTCAGGACAGGGGTTAATTCACCCCTCCACTTT. It yields the protein CASSLRTGVNSPLHF.

At least ten counts were recorded for this clonotype. The gene calls are TRBV6-1 and TRBJ2-7; D is possibly TRBD2 (6 bases). Germline V gives CDR1 MNHNS, CDR2 SASEGT. Trimming pared 7 bases from V and 4 bases from J, leaving 17 bases between. The length of the CDR3 is 14 residues. CDR3 in amino acids: CASIQGAGKYEQYF. For the CDR3, the DNA is TGTGCCAGCATCCAAGGGGCGGGAAAGTACGAGCAGTACTTC.

The chain is built from TRBV4-2 and TRBJ2-4; D gene uncertain. The CDR3 loop spans 17 amino acids. V was shortened by 1 base and J by 0 bases, with 13 bases between the two germline ends. Germline-derived CDR1 and CDR2 are LGHNA and YNFKEQ. The CDR3 sequence: CASSQARTLLAKNIQYF. In DNA, the CDR3 is TGTGCCAGCAGCCAAGCTCGGACGCTTTTAGCCAAAAACATTCAGTACTTC.

In its sample, this clonotype was seen many times. The V and J genes are TRBV6-2 or TRBV6-3 and TRBJ2-5, with 8 bases identical to TRBD1. The germline gives CDR1 MNHEY, CDR2 SVGEGT. V lost 2 bases to trimming and J lost 4 bases; unmatched junction nucleotides: 15. The CDR3 length is 18 residues. CDR3 in amino acids: CASSYDSTSVRGRETQYF. As DNA, the CDR3 is TGTGCCAGCAGTTACGATTCTACGTCCGTCAGGGGGCGAGAGACCCAGTACTTC.

This clonotype was found many times. This sequence joins TRBV6-2 or TRBV6-3 and TRBJ2-7; D not certain. This CDR3 has 14 residues. V was cut by 4 bases and J by 2 bases, with 12 bases left in between. Germline-derived CDR1 and CDR2 are MNHEY and SVGEGT. This chain's CDR3 is CASSSQRQTYEQYF. The CDR3 nucleotides are TGTGCCAGCAGTTCCCAAAGGCAAACCTACGAGCAGTACTTC.

This clonotype has at least ten counts. The chain is built from TRBV2 and TRBJ2-7, with 8 bases matching TRBD2. V lost 2 bases to trimming and J lost 2 bases; unmatched junction nucleotides: 5. Germline-derived CDR1 and CDR2 are SNHLY and FYNNEI. The CDR3 consists of 15 residues. The CDR3 reads CASSERGTSTYEQYF. The CDR3 bases are TGTGCCAGCAGTGAAAGGGGGACTAGTACCTACGAGCAGTACTTC. The full variable domain, with the rest looked up from reference TRBV2 and TRBJ2-7, is EPEVTQTPSHQVTQMGQEVILRCVPISNHLYFYWYRQILGQKVEFLVSFYNNEISEKSEIFDDQFSVERPDGSNFTLKIRSTKLEDSAMYFCASSERGTSTYEQYFGPGTRLTVT.

Ten or more counts support this clonotype. The chain couples TRBV6-1 to TRBJ1-1; perhaps TRBD1 as D (6 bases). The CDR3 extends over 15 amino acids. Germline CDR1 MNHNS, CDR2 SASEGT. Trimming removed 4 bases at V and 3 bases at J, with 15 bases between. CDR3 region: CASSVDSRGDTEAFF. DNA for the CDR3: TGTGCCAGCAGTGTGGACAGTCGAGGGGACACTGAAGCTTTCTTT.

This clonotype has ten or more counts. The gene calls are TRBV6-2 or TRBV6-3 and TRBJ2-7, with 15 bases aligning to TRBD2. V was pared by 5 bases and J by 3 bases, with 8 bases of the junction left unmatched. CDR1 is MNHEY and CDR2 is SVGEGT in the germline V gene. The CDR3 loop spans 17 amino acids. The CDR3 reads CASSDGLAGGRRYEQYF. The CDR3 coding sequence is TGTGCCAGCAGTGATGGACTAGCGGGAGGGCGGCGCTACGAGCAGTACTTC.

This clonotype came up many times. This chain joins TRBV5-6 and TRBJ2-5; D may be TRBD1 or TRBD2 (6 bases each). V was cut by 3 bases and J by 5 bases, with 14 bases left in between. This CDR3 spans 14 amino acids. Germline-derived CDR1 and CDR2 are SGHDT and YYEEEE. CDR3 in amino acids: CASSSWGAGETQYF. The CDR3 bases are TGTGCCAGCAGCTCGTGGGGGGCGGGTGAGACCCAGTACTTC.

This clonotype has at least ten counts. The V gene is TRBV12-3 or TRBV12-4, the J gene TRBJ2-2, with D unresolved. This CDR3 spans 13 amino acids. With 6 bases removed from V and 6 bases from J, the gap between germline ends came to 11 bases. The CDR3 DNA follows: TGTGCCAGCAGACCCTCTGGGCCCGGGGAGCTGTTTTTT. Translating gives CASRPSGPGELFF.

The table lists this clonotype with many counts. The chain recombines TRBV29-1 with TRBJ2-5, with TRBD1 as a possible D gene (5 bases). CDR1 and CDR2 from the germline V gene are SQVTM and ANQGSEA. V was clipped by 7 bases and J by 2 bases, with 17 bases between them. The CDR3 extends over 14 amino acids. DNA for the CDR3: TGCAGCGCCGACCGACAGACAGTACAAGAGACCCAGTACTTC. It is translated as CSADRQTVQETQYF.

J is TRBJ2-7 and V is TRBV6-2 or TRBV6-3; 15 bases agree with TRBD2. V trimming: 7 bases; J trimming: 4 bases; junction bases outside the gene matches: 2. The CDR3 is 14 residues long. Germline V CDR1 and CDR2: MNHEY, SVGEGT. CDR3 in DNA: TGTGCCAGCACCGGACTAGCGGGAGGGTACGAGCAGTACTTC. Translated: CASTGLAGGYEQYF.

This clonotype was counted at least ten times. The chain recombines TRBV24-1 with TRBJ2-5; 8 bases map to TRBD2. Germline CDR1 KGHDR, CDR2 SFDVKD. V lost 4 bases and J lost 1; bases outside the gene matches: 7. This CDR3 region has 16 residues. CDR3 nucleotides: TGTGCCACCAGTGACTCCATAACTAGCGGCCAAGAGACCCAGTACTTC. Translated: CATSDSITSGQETQYF.